Listed here are 22 T cell receptor beta chains from one sample, sequenced in a study of shared clonotypes between healthy human individuals. It was CD45RO-negative cells, positively selected for CCR7, that made up naive CD8 cells, with terminally differentiated effector memory CD45RA+ cells excluded. Assay used: immunoSEQ multiplex PCR; TCRdb lists only in-frame clones, some missing. The sample holds 760,000 or so clones, around 96% seen once. Material: naive CD8+ T cells sorted from blood. The receptors come from a man younger than 45 in good health.

V gene TRBV6-5 combines with J gene TRBJ2-1; the D gene is possibly TRBD2 (5 bases). Trimming stripped 5 bases from V and 13 bases from J, with 15 bases between. The V gene's germline CDR1 is MNHEY and CDR2 SVGAGI. This CDR3 region has 12 residues. CDR3 region: CASSRPLEEQFF. CDR3 DNA sequence: TGTGCCAGCAGTAGACCCCTGGAGGAACAGTTCTTC.

This clone was picked up a small number of times. The chain has TRBV5-1 and TRBJ2-1; D ambiguous. The V end lost 4 bases, the J end lost 0 bases, and 11 bases lay between the germline ends. This CDR3 comprises 15 residues. CDR1 SGHRS and CDR2 YFSETQ come from the germline V gene. The CDR3 DNA reads TGCGCCAGCAGCGAGGACCTCAGCTCCTACAATGAGCAGTTCTTC. It encodes CASSEDLSSYNEQFF.

V and J are TRBV7-9 and TRBJ2-7; a possible D gene is TRBD2 (6 bases). The CDR3 has 12 amino acids. CDR1 and CDR2 (germline): SEHNR, FQNEAQ (reference sequence). In DNA, the CDR3 is TGTGCTACTGGCGCGGGACCCTACGAGCAGTACTTC. Translated: CATGAGPYEQYF.

Note on this clone: Additional DNA sequences in this sample encode the identical CDR3. The CDR3 sequence is CASSRGGEQFF. The CDR3 nucleotides are TGTGCCAGCAGTCGGGGAGGTGAGCAGTTCTTC. The V call is TRBV7-9, the J call TRBJ2-1; D is possibly TRBD2 (6 bases). CDR1 and CDR2 from the germline V gene are SEHNR and FQNEAQ (reference sequence). Deletions cut 6 bases from V and 9 bases from J, with 9 bases between. The CDR3 sequence is 11 residues long.

This chain links TRBV9 with TRBJ2-2, with D possibly TRBD2 on 5 matching bases. Germline V gene sequence: CDR1 SGDLS, CDR2 YYNGEE. V was clipped by 3 bases and J by 4 bases, with 16 bases between them. The CDR3 contains 16 residues. As DNA, the CDR3 is TGTGCCAGCAGCGATGCTAGCTGGAACCCCACCGGGGAGCTGTTTTTT. It yields the protein CASSDASWNPTGELFF.

This sequence joins TRBV9 and TRBJ2-1, with D possibly being TRBD2 (6 bases). The CDR3 has 17 residues. V was shortened by 0 bases and J by 8 bases, with 21 bases between the two germline ends. Germline CDR1 is SGDLS and CDR2 is YYNGEE. CDR3 coding DNA: TGTGCCAGCAGCGTAGGTGTGGGGGGACCCCGGGGCGATGAGCAGTTCTTC. This gives the protein CASSVGVGGPRGDEQFF.

As for this clone: The sample carries other DNA sequences with the same CDR3. This rearrangement joins TRBV19 to TRBJ2-1; TRBD2 matches 11 bases. Per germline, CDR1 LNHDA and CDR2 SQIVND (reference sequence). The CDR3 covers 15 residues. V shed 3 bases, J shed 4 bases, and the junction held 2 bases outside the gene matches. Here the CDR3 DNA reads TGTGCCAGTAGTATTGGGACTAGCGGTTACAATGAGCAGTTCTTC. Amino acid sequence: CASSIGTSGYNEQFF.

The chain employs TRBV19 and TRBJ2-7, with 11 positions matching TRBD1. Per the germline V gene, CDR1 is LNHDA and CDR2 is SQIVND (reference sequence). Trimming at V came to 8 bases and at J to 3 bases, leaving 6 bases not matched to a gene. The CDR3 spans 14 residues. The DNA for the CDR3 is TGTGCCAGTCGGCCCGGGACAGGGGGCTACGAGCAGTACTTC. Amino acids: CASRPGTGGYEQYF.

The chain uses TRBV7-2 and TRBJ2-7; D unresolved. This CDR3 is built from 12 residues. The V end lost 5 bases, the J end lost 3 bases, and 8 bases lay between the germline ends. Looked up from germline, CDR1 is SGHTA and CDR2 is FQGNSA. CDR3 sequence reads: CASSPDRYEQYF. For the CDR3, the DNA is TGTGCCAGCAGCCCCGACCGCTACGAGCAGTACTTC. The complete variable domain, with remaining parts taken from reference TRBV7-2 and TRBJ2-7, reads GAGVSQSPSNKVTEKGKDVELRCDPISGHTALYWYRQSLGQGLEFLIYFQGNSAPDKSGLPSDRFSAERTGGSVSTLTIQRTQQEDSAVYLCASSPDRYEQYFGPGTRLTVT.

The chain uses TRBV5-6 and TRBJ2-7; tentatively, D is TRBD1 (6 bases). Trimming shortened V by 9 bases and J by 5 bases, and 21 bases separated the two germline ends. The CDR3 runs to 14 residues. Per germline, CDR1 SGHDT and CDR2 YYEEEE. The CDR3 region has the DNA TGTGCCACAAACTTCAGGGGATATTTCCACGAGCAGTACTTC. Protein sequence: CATNFRGYFHEQYF.

The chain joins TRBV6-1 to TRBJ1-4; 8 bases align to TRBD1. The CDR3 runs 15 residues. The junction had 5 bases not matched to a gene; V was cut back by 1 base and J by 7 bases. Germline-derived CDR1 and CDR2 are MNHNS and SASEGT. CDR3 protein: CASSEVQGGGEKLFF. The CDR3 nucleotides read TGTGCCAGCAGTGAAGTACAGGGGGGTGGTGAAAAACTGTTTTTT.

The chain links TRBV7-7 to TRBJ2-7, with no clear D. The CDR3 runs to 13 residues. Per germline, CDR1 SSHAT and CDR2 FNYEAQ (reference sequence). Trimming shortened V by 5 bases and J by 4 bases, and 12 bases separated the two germline ends. The CDR3 DNA sequence: TGTGCCAGCAGCCCCCTTCCCCGGTACGAGCAGTACTTC. Amino acid sequence: CASSPLPRYEQYF.

The chain recombines TRBV4-2 with TRBJ1-2; no firm D call. CDR3 length equals 16 residues. The germline V and J ends were trimmed by 4 bases and 6 bases, with 21 bases remaining between them. Germline CDR1 reads LGHNA; CDR2 reads YNFKEQ. CDR3 protein: CASSPNAALGSHGYTF. CDR3 sequence (DNA): TGTGCCAGCAGCCCCAACGCGGCCCTCGGATCTCATGGCTACACCTTC.

CDR3 in DNA: TGCAGCGTTGAAGACACCATCTCCTACGAGCAGTACTTC. Its translation: CSVEDTISYEQYF. The rearrangement joins TRBV29-1 to TRBJ2-7; D gene uncertain. CDR1 and CDR2 from the germline V gene are SQVTM and ANQGSEA. The V gene lost 0 bases and the J gene lost 0 bases, with 6 bases spanning the gap. The CDR3 totals 13 residues.

The CDR3 region has the DNA TGCGCCAGCAGACGGGAACTACTAGCCAAAAACATTCAGTACTTC. Encoded protein: CASRRELLAKNIQYF. This chain uses TRBV5-1 with TRBJ2-4; a weak D match, TRBD2 (5 bases). The CDR3 runs to 15 residues. The germline CDR1 and CDR2 sequences are SGHRS and YFSETQ. The ends were cut back, 5 bases at V and 0 bases at J, with 12 bases in the middle.

This clone was recorded once. The chain carries TRBV10-3 and TRBJ2-1; 9 bases match TRBD2. Trimming took 4 bases from V and 4 from J; bases not matched to a gene: 2. Per germline, CDR1 ENHRY and CDR2 SYGVKD. This CDR3 spans 14 amino acids. In DNA, the CDR3 is TGTGCCATCAGTGGCGGACTAGCGTACAATGAGCAGTTCTTC. This gives the protein CAISGGLAYNEQFF.

The V gene is TRBV7-9, the J gene TRBJ1-4; D might be TRBD1 (6 bases). V gave up 6 bases and J gave up 4 bases, with 9 bases separating them. This CDR3 is built from 13 residues. Germline values: CDR1 SEHNR, CDR2 FQNEAQ (reference sequence). Here the CDR3 reads CASRGTLNEKLFF. In DNA form, the CDR3 reads TGTGCCAGCAGGGGGACACTTAATGAAAAACTGTTTTTT. Combining the CDR3 with reference TRBV7-9 and TRBJ1-4 gives the whole variable domain DTGVSQNPRHKITKRGQNVTFRCDPISEHNRLYWYRQTLGQGPEFLTYFQNEAQLEKSRLLSDRFSAERPKGSFSTLEIQRTEQGDSAMYLCASRGTLNEKLFFGSGTQLSVL.

The chain couples TRBV7-6 to TRBJ2-5; D is undetermined. The germline V gene has CDR1 SGHVS and CDR2 FNYEAQ. V was shortened by 5 bases and J by 5 bases, with 21 bases between the two germline ends. CDR3 size: 16 residues. DNA of the CDR3: TGTGCCAGCAGCCGCAATATAATCGGACCCGGGGAGACCCAGTACTTC. Translated, it gives CASSRNIIGPGETQYF.

The V and J genes are TRBV5-4 and TRBJ2-7, with 10 positions matching TRBD1. Per the germline V gene, CDR1 is SGHNT and CDR2 is YYREEE (reference sequence). V dropped 4 bases and J dropped 2; count of bases not matched to a gene: 3. The length of the CDR3 is 14 residues. The CDR3 reads CASSPDRGPYEQYF. The CDR3 bases are TGTGCCAGCAGCCCTGACAGGGGGCCCTACGAGCAGTACTTC.

This clone is a singleton in its sample. This rearrangement joins TRBV7-6 to TRBJ2-1; 11 bases are shared with TRBD2. The CDR3 spans 16 residues. Germline V CDR1 and CDR2: SGHVS, FNYEAQ. Trimming took 1 base from V and 4 from J; bases not matched to a gene: 3. CDR3 loop: CASSLVGTSGYNEQFF. The CDR3 region has the DNA TGTGCCAGCAGCTTAGTTGGGACTAGCGGTTACAATGAGCAGTTCTTC.

The chain carries TRBV30 and TRBJ1-2; D not resolved. Between the trimmed V and J ends, which lost 0 bases and 0 bases, there was a span of 14 bases. The CDR3 covers 16 residues. Germline V gene data show CDR1 as GTSNPN and CDR2 as SVGIG (reference sequence). CDR3 protein: CAWSVAEGLANYGYTF. Here the CDR3 DNA reads TGTGCCTGGAGTGTAGCCGAGGGTCTAGCTAACTATGGCTACACCTTC. Variable domain in full (rest from reference TRBV30 and TRBJ1-2): SQTIHQWPATLVQPVGSPLSLECTVEGTSNPNLYWYRQAAGRGLQLLFYSVGIGQISSEVPQNLSASRPQDRQFILSSKKLLLSDSGFYLCAWSVAEGLANYGYTFGSGTRLTVV.

Turning to this clone: Other DNA sequences in this sample translate to the same CDR3. J is TRBJ2-1 and V is TRBV11-2, with unresolved D. CDR3 size: 11 residues. CDR1 is SGHAT and CDR2 is FQNNGV in the germline V gene. Trimming removed 4 bases from V and 5 bases from J, with 3 bases in between. CDR3 coding DNA: TGTGCCAGCAGCTATGACAATGAGCAGTTCTTC. It codes for CASSYDNEQFF. Full variable domain (remainder filled in from reference TRBV11-2 and TRBJ2-1): EAGVAQSPRYKIIEKRQSVAFWCNPISGHATLYWYQQILGQGPKLLIQFQNNGVVDDSQLPKDRFSAERLKGVDSTLKIQPAKLEDSAVYLCASSYDNEQFFGPGTRLTVL.